This T cell receptor beta chain was captured by sequencing in a study of cytomegalovirus exposure and HLA in healthy donors. Across the study: Unique TCRs from HLA-typed donors, approximately 80 million of them, were held in an early data release. Study-level findings and limits: When analyzed later, a missense DCLRE1C variant was found to be linked to TCR beta V- and J-gene trimming. The only immune exposure information that was available was CMV serostatus.

Turning to this clone: Its antigen is still unknown.

The germline CDR1 and CDR2 sequences are SGHDT and YYEEEE. The CDR3 spans 14 residues. With 60 Vbeta and 13 Jbeta primers, the PCR was carried out. The repertoire was sequenced with immunoSEQ multiplex PCR; TCRdb's copy has only in-frame clones and lacks some. The table lists some 91,000 clones, around four fifths of them singletons. This clonotype originated in a woman in her sixties or seventies in good health and CMV-seronegative. The chain carries TRBV5-6 and TRBJ2-5, with 9 nucleotides matching TRBD1. The J call may be faulty, since TRBJ2-7 better matches the DNA end. Sequencing used PBMCs. CDR3 amino acids: CASSRWGQGYEQYF. The CDR3 bases are TGTGCCAGCAGCCGATGGGGACAGGGTTACGAGCAGTACTTC.